This T cell receptor (beta chain) was found in a study of CD8+ T cells in alopecia areata. The treatment was: oral pan-JAK inhibitor, 5-10 mg twice daily. V was shortened by 6 bases and J by 6 bases, with 18 bases between the two germline ends. The CDR3 has 15 amino acids. CDR1 SEHNR and CDR2 FQNEAQ come from the germline V gene (reference sequence). As the sequencing template, cDNA was produced by extracting RNA and reverse transcribing it. Sequencing used immunoSEQ multiplex PCR; TCRdb keeps in-frame clones, though not all of them. The table includes more than 110,000 clones, roughly four fifths detected once.

This receptor was obtained from a human donor with alopecia areata. The material was CD8+ T cells sorted from blood, obtained at week 4, from a patient treated with tofacitinib. The chain couples TRBV7-9 to TRBJ2-1; D may be TRBD1 or TRBD2 (7 bases each). This CDR3 is CASRPAGQILNEQFF. CDR3 bases: TGTGCCAGCAGGCCAGCGGGACAGATCCTCAATGAGCAGTTCTTC.